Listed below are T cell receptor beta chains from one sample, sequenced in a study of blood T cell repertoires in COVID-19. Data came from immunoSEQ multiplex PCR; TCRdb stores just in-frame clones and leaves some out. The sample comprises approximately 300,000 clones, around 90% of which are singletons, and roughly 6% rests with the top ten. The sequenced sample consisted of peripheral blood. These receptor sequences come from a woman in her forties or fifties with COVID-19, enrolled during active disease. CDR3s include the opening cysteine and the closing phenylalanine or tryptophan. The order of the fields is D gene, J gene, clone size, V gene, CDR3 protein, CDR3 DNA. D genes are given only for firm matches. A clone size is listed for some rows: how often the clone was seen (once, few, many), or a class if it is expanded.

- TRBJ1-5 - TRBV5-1 CASSLEPPGATGQPQHF TGCGCCAGCAGCTTGGAACCCCCAGGGGCTACCGGTCAGCCCCAGCATTTT
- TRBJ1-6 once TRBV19 CASSMRTNNSPLHF TGTGCCAGTAGTATGCGGACAAATAATTCACCCCTCCACTTT
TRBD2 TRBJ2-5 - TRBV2 CASRGEASGIRETQYF TGTGCCAGCAGGGGGGAGGCTAGCGGGATCAGGGAGACCCAGTACTTC
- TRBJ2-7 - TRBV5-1 CASSWTGGGSHEQYF TGCGCCAGCAGCTGGACGGGGGGCGGGAGTCACGAGCAGTACTTC
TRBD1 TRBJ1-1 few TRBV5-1 CASSLEGTGVPEAFF TGCGCCAGCAGCTTGGAGGGGACAGGGGTCCCTGAAGCTTTCTTT
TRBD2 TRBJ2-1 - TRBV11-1 CASSERLAGYNEQFF TGTGCCAGCAGCGAAAGACTAGCGGGTTACAATGAGCAGTTCTTC
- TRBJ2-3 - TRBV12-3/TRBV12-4 CASSFGTQYF TGTGCCAGCAGTTTCGGGACGCAGTATTTT
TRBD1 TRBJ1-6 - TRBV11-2 CASRQRGTGPLNYNSPLHF TGTGCCAGCAGACAAAGAGGGACAGGGCCCCTAAACTATAATTCACCCCTCCACTTT
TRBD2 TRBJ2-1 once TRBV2 CASSEGRPAGGHEQFF TGTGCCAGCAGTGAAGGCAGGCCAGCGGGAGGTCATGAGCAGTTCTTC
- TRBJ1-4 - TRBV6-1 CASSEERVTNEKLFF TGTGCCAGCAGTGAAGAGAGGGTGACTAATGAAAAACTGTTTTTT
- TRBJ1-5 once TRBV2 CASGLRSNQPQHF TGTGCCAGCGGCCTCAGGAGCAATCAGCCCCAGCATTTT
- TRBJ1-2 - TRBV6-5 CASSYSFGQNNYGYTF TGTGCCAGCAGTTACTCGTTCGGACAGAATAACTATGGCTACACCTTC
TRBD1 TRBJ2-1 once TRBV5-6 CASSPGQGNNEQFF TGTGCCAGCAGCCCCGGACAGGGAAACAATGAGCAGTTCTTC
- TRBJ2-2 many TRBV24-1 CATSEGAGAGELFF TGTGCCACCAGTGAGGGAGCGGGTGCCGGGGAGCTGTTTTTT
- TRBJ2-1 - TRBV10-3 CAISGSQGGPAGFF TGTGCCATCAGTGGGTCGCAGGGGGGTCCTGCGGGATTCTTC
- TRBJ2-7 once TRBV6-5 CASSFTGDLGGEQYF TGTGCCAGCTCGTTTACGGGAGATCTGGGCGGCGAGCAGTACTTC
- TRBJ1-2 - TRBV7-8 CASSLDRGLDGYTF TGTGCCAGCAGCTTAGATCGGGGGTTGGATGGCTACACCTTC
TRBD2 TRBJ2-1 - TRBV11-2 CASSSPNPSGRNEQFF TGTGCCAGCAGCTCCCCTAACCCTAGCGGGAGAAATGAGCAGTTCTTC
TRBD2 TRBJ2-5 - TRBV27 CASSFWSSGNYGETQYF TGTGCCAGCAGTTTTTGGTCTAGCGGCAACTACGGGGAGACCCAGTACTTC
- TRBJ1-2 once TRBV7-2 CAWGRAARGYTF TGTGCCTGGGGCAGGGCTGCTCGGGGCTACACCTTC
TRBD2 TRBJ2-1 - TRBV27 CASSLGGVPYNEQFF TGTGCCAGCAGTTTAGGGGGGGTCCCCTACAATGAGCAGTTCTTC
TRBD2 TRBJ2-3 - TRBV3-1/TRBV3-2 CASSQEREGPDTQYF TGTGCCAGCAGCCAAGAGCGGGAGGGCCCAGATACGCAGTATTTT
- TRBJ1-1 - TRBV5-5 CASSFVDTEAFF TGTGCCAGCAGTTTTGTAGATACTGAAGCTTTCTTT
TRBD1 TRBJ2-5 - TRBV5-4 CASSAGQGFVETQYF TGTGCCAGCAGCGCGGGACAGGGGTTTGTGGAGACCCAGTACTTC
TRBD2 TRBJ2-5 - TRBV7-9 CASSFRLAGDPETQYF TGTGCCAGCAGCTTTCGACTAGCGGGAGACCCAGAGACCCAGTACTTC
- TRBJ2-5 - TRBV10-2 CASSLESQTQYF TGCGCCAGCAGCCTAGAGTCGCAGACCCAGTACTTC
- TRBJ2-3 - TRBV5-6 CASSLVGGPLADTQYF TGTGCCAGCAGCTTGGTGGGGGGACCCCTGGCAGATACGCAGTATTTT